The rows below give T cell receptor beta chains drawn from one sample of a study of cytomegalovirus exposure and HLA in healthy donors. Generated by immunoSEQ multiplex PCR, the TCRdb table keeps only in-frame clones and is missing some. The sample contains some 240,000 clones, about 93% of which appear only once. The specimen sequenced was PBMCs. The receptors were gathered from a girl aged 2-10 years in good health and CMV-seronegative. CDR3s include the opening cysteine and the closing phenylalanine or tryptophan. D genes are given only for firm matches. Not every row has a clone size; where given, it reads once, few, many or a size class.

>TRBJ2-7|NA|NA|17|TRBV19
CASSIVSGGGAAYEQYF
TGTGCCAGTAGTATAGTTTCTGGGGGCGGAGCCGCCTACGAGCAGTACTTC
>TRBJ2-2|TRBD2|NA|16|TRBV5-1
CASSLTSGRPTGELFF
TGCGCCAGCAGCTTGACTAGCGGGAGACCCACCGGGGAGCTGTTTTTT
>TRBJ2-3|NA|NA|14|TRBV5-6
CASSYREYTDTQYF
TGTGCCAGCAGCTACCGGGAGTACACAGATACGCAGTATTTT
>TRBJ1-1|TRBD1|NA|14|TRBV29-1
CSVSPTGISTEAFF
TGCAGCGTTTCCCCGACAGGGATAAGCACTGAAGCTTTCTTT
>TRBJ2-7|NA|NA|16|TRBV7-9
CASSSPRGTTTYEQYF
TGTGCCAGCAGCTCCCCTCGAGGGACAACGACTTACGAGCAGTACTTC
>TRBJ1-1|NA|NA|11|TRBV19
CASGFGDYAFF
TGTGCCAGTGGTTTCGGGGATTATGCTTTCTTT
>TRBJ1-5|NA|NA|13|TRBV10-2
CASGGTAGQPQHF
TGCGCCAGCGGAGGAACAGCCGGTCAGCCCCAGCATTTT
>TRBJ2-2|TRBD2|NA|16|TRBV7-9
CASSLLGGTNTGELFF
TGTGCCAGCAGCTTGCTCGGGGGGACCAACACCGGGGAGCTGTTTTTT
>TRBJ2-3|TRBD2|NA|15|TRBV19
CASSIASGRSDTQYF
TGTGCCAGTAGTATAGCTAGCGGGAGATCGGATACGCAGTATTTT
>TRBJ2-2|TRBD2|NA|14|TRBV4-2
CASRSGRNTGELFF
TGTGCCAGCAGGAGCGGGAGGAACACCGGGGAGCTGTTTTTT
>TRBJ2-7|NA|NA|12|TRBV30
CAWSGGSYEQYF
TGTGCCTGGAGCGGGGGATCCTACGAGCAGTACTTC
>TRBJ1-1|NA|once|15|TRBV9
CASSVAPDMNTEAFF
TGTGCCAGCAGCGTAGCTCCAGACATGAACACTGAAGCTTTCTTT
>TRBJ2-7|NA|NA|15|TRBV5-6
CASSLGQGLVNEQYF
TGTGCCAGCAGCTTGGGGCAGGGGTTGGTCAACGAGCAGTACTTC
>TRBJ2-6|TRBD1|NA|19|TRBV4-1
CASSQDGQGRLSGANVLTF
TGCGCCAGCAGCCAAGACGGACAGGGGAGGCTCTCTGGGGCCAACGTCCTGACTTTC
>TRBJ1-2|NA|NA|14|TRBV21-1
CASSMDRLNYGYTF
TGTGCCAGCAGCATGGACAGACTTAACTATGGCTACACCTTC
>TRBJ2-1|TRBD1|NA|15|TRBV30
CAWSAGQTSYNEQFF
TGTGCCTGGAGTGCGGGACAGACCTCCTACAATGAGCAGTTCTTC
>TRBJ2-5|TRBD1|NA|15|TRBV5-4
CASSPPGTAEETQYF
TGTGCCAGCAGCCCTCCCGGGACAGCCGAAGAGACCCAGTACTTC
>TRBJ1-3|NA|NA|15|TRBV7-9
CASSFYNSYGNTIYF
TGTGCCAGCAGCTTTTATAACAGTTATGGAAACACCATATATTTT
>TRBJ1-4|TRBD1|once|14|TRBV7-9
CASARDRDEEKLFF
TGTGCCAGCGCTCGGGACAGGGATGAAGAAAAACTGTTTTTT
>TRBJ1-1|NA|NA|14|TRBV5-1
CASSPGVSNTEAFF
TGCGCCAGCAGCCCAGGGGTCTCGAACACTGAAGCTTTCTTT
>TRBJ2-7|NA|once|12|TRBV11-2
CASSLIYYEQYF
TGTGCCAGCAGCTTAATATACTACGAGCAGTACTTC
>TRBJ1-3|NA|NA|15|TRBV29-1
CSVEDVAGSRGVVYF
TGCAGCGTTGAAGACGTTGCGGGATCCCGAGGGGTGGTATATTTT
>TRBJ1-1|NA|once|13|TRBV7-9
CASRARGYTEAFF
TGTGCCAGCAGGGCACGGGGGTACACTGAAGCTTTCTTT
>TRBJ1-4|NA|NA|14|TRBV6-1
CASSRGEGNEKLFF
TGTGCCAGCAGTCGGGGGGAAGGTAATGAAAAACTGTTTTTT
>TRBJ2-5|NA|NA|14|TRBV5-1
CASSPARVMETQYF
TGCGCCAGCAGCCCCGCCAGGGTAATGGAGACCCAGTACTTC
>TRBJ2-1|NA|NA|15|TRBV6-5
CASSYFEGVDDEQFF
TGTGCCAGCAGTTACTTTGAGGGGGTAGACGATGAGCAGTTCTTC
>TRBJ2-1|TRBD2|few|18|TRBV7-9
CASSSLRGTSERNNEQFF
TGTGCCAGCAGCTCCCTTAGAGGGACTAGCGAACGAAACAATGAGCAGTTCTTC
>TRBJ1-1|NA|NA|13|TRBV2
CASSGGGLTEAFF
TGTGCCAGCAGTGGGGGGGGGTTAACTGAAGCTTTCTTT
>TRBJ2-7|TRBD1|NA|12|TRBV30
CALRDRVHEQYF
TGTGCCTTAAGGGACAGGGTCCACGAGCAGTACTTC
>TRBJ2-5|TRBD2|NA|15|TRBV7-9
CASSLTSGRLETQYF
TGTGCCAGCAGCCTGACTAGCGGGAGGTTGGAGACCCAGTACTTC
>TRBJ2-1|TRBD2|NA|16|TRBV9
CASSGVAGGVGNEQFF
TGTGCCAGCAGCGGGGTAGCGGGGGGGGTCGGGAATGAGCAGTTCTTC
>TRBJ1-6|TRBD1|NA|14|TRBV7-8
CASSPQGLNSPLHF
TGTGCCAGCAGCCCACAGGGGCTTAATTCACCCCTCCACTTT
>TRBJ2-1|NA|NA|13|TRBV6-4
CARTSNRPPEQFF
TGTGCCAGGACCAGTAACAGGCCTCCTGAGCAGTTCTTC
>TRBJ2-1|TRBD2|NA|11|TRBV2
CASSLLAGGFF
TGTGCCAGCAGTCTACTAGCGGGAGGATTCTTC
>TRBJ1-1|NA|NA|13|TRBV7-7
CASSSDSSGRAFF
TGTGCCAGCAGCTCGGACAGCAGTGGGAGAGCTTTCTTT
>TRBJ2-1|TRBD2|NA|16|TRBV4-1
CASSQGGLADYNEQFF
TGCGCCAGCAGCCAAGGGGGACTAGCGGACTACAATGAGCAGTTCTTC
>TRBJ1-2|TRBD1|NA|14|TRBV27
CASSLRQGSYGYTF
TGTGCCAGCAGTTTACGACAGGGGAGCTATGGCTACACCTTC
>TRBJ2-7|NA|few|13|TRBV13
CASSSGSSYEQYF
TGTGCCAGCAGCTCCGGGAGTTCCTACGAGCAGTACTTC
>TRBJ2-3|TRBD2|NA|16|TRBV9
CASSVAGGGTTDTQYF
TGTGCCAGCAGCGTAGCGGGCGGGGGTACGACAGATACGCAGTATTTT
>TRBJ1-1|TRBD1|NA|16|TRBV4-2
CASSQDGVDRGAEAFF
TGTGCCAGCAGCCAAGATGGGGTCGACAGGGGAGCTGAAGCTTTCTTT
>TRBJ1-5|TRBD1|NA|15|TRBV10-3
CAISDKGQGNQPQHF
TGTGCCATCAGTGATAAGGGACAGGGCAATCAGCCCCAGCATTTT
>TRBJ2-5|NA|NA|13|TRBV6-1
CASSESSGETQYF
TGTGCCAGCAGTGAATCGAGCGGGGAGACCCAGTACTTC
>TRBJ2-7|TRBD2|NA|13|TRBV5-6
CASSYTGTSGSQF
TGTGCCAGCAGTTACACCGGGACTAGCGGGTCACAATTC
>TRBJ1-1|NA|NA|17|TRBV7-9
CASSLPGSTGGNTEAFF
TGTGCCAGCAGCTTACCCGGATCGACAGGTGGGAACACTGAAGCTTTCTTT
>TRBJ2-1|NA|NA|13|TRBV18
CASSPTGGNEQFF
TGTGCCAGCTCACCCACGGGTGGGAATGAGCAGTTCTTC
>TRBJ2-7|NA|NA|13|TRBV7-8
CASRVAAEYEQYF
TGTGCCAGCAGGGTAGCGGCAGAGTACGAGCAGTACTTC
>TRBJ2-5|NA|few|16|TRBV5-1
CASSLGGANTRETQYF
TGCGCCAGCAGCTTGGGTGGTGCCAATACACGAGAGACCCAGTACTTC
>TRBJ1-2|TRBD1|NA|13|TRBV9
CASSGQGSAGYTF
TGTGCCAGCAGCGGACAGGGGTCGGCTGGCTACACCTTC
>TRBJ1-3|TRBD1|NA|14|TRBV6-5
CASKDRPRGDTIYF
TGTGCCAGCAAGGACAGACCCAGGGGGGACACCATATATTTT
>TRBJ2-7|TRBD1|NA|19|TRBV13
CASSVLGGAGQGPSYEQYF
TGTGCCAGCAGCGTCCTGGGGGGAGCGGGACAGGGTCCCTCCTACGAGCAGTACTTC
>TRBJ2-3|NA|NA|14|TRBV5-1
CASSYREPRDTQYF
TGCGCCAGCAGCTACCGGGAGCCCCGGGATACGCAGTATTTT
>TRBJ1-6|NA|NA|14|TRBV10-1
CASSEWGPRSPLHF
TGCGCCAGCAGTGAGTGGGGGCCAAGGTCACCCCTCCACTTT
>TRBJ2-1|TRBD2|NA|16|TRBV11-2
CASSLASGSAYNEQFF
TGTGCCAGCAGCTTAGCTAGCGGGAGCGCCTACAATGAGCAGTTCTTC